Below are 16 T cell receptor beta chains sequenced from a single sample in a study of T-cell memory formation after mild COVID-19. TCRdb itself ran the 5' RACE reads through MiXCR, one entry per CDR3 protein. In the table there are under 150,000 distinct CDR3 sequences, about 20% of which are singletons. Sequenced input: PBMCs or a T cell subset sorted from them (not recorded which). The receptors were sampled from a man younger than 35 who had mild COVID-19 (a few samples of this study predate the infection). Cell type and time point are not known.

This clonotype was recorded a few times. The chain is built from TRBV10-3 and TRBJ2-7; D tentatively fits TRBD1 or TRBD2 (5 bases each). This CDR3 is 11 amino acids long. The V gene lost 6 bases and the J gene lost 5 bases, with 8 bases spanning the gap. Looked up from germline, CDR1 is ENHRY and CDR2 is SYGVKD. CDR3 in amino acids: CAISRGDEQYF. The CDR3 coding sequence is TGTGCCATCAGCCGAGGGGACGAGCAGTACTTC.

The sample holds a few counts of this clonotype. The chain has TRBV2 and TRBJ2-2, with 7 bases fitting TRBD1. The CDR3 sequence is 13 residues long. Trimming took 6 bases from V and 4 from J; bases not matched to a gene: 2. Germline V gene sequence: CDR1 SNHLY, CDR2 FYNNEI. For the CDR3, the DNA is TGTGCCAGCAGGGGGGACAGCACCGGGGAGCTGTTTTTT. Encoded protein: CASRGDSTGELFF.

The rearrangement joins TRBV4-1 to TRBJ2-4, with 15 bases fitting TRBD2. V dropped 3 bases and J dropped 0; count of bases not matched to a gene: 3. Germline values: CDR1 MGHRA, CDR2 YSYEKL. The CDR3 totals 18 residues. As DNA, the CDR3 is TGCGCCAGCAGCCAGGGACTAGCGGGGGGCCGAGCCAAAAACATTCAGTACTTC. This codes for CASSQGLAGGRAKNIQYF.

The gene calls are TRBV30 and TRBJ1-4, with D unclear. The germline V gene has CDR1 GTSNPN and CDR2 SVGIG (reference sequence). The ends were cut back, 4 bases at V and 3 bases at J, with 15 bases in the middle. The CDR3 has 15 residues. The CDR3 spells CAWKSGLVANEKLFF. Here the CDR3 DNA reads TGTGCCTGGAAGTCAGGTCTGGTTGCTAATGAAAAACTGTTTTTT.

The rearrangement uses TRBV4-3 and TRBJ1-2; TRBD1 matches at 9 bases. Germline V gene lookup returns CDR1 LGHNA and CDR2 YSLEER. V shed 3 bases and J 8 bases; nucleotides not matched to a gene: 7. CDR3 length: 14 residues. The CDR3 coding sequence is TGCGCCAGCAGCCAGGACAGGGGTCGCGTGGGCTACACCTTC. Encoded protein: CASSQDRGRVGYTF.

In nucleotides, the CDR3 is TGTGCCAGCTCACCGGTTGGAAGCGACGACCAGTACTTC. Translated: CASSPVGSDDQYF. The gene calls are TRBV18 and TRBJ2-5, with no clear D. CDR1 and CDR2 from the germline V gene are KGHSH and LQKENI. V was cut by 3 bases and J by 10 bases, with 15 bases left in between. The CDR3 loop spans 13 amino acids.

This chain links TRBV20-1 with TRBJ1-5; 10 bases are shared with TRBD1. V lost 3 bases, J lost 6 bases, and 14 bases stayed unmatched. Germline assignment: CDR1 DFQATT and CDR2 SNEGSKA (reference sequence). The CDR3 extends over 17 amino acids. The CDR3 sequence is CSASPPGTGVLGQPQHF. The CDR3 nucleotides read TGCAGTGCTAGTCCTCCCGGGACAGGGGTCCTAGGTCAGCCCCAGCATTTT.

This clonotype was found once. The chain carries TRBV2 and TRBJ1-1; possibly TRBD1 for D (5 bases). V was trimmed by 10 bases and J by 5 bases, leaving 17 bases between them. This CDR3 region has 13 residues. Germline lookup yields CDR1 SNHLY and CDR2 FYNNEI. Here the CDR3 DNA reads TGTGCCACCCCCCGGGGCGTCGGGACTGAAGCTTTCTTT. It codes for CATPRGVGTEAFF.

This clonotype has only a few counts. Here the CDR3 DNA reads TGCGCCAGCAGCCAGCGACACAGGGGGTTAGCCGGGGAGCTGTTTTTT. It is translated as CASSQRHRGLAGELFF. The chain employs TRBV4-1 and TRBJ2-2, with 8 positions matching TRBD1. Unmatched junction bases numbered 9, after V lost 3 bases and J lost 6 bases. The CDR3 extends over 16 amino acids. Germline V lookup: CDR1 MGHRA, CDR2 YSYEKL.

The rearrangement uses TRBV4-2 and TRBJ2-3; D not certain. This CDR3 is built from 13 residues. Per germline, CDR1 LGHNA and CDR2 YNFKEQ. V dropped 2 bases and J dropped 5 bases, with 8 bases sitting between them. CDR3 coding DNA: TGTGCCAGCAGCCAACTACCCGGAGATACGCAGTATTTT. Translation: CASSQLPGDTQYF.

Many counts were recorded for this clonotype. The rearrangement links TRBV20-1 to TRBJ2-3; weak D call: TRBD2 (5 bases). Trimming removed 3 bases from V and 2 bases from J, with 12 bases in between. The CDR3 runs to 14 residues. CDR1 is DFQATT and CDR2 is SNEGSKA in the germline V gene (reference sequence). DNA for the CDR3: TGCAGTGCTAGCCCCTCGGACTCCACAGATACGCAGTATTTT. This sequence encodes CSASPSDSTDTQYF.

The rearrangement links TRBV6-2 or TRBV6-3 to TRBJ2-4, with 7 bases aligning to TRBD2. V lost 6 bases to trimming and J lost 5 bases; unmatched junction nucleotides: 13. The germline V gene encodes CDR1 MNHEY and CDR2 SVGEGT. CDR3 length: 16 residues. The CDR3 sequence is CASRRTSERVENIQYF. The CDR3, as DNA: TGTGCCAGCAGGAGGACTAGTGAGAGGGTTGAAAACATTCAGTACTTC.

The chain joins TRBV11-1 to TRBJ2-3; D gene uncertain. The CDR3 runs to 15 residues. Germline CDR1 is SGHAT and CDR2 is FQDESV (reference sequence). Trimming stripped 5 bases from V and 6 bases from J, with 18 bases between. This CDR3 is CASSNIDPAADTQYF. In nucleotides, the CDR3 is TGTGCCAGCAGCAACATTGACCCCGCCGCGGATACGCAGTATTTT.

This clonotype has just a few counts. The CDR3 protein is CSARDLAAPGDTQYF. CDR3 in DNA: TGCAGTGCTAGAGATCTGGCAGCCCCCGGGGATACGCAGTATTTT. This chain connects TRBV20-1 to TRBJ2-3; no firm D call. Germline values: CDR1 DFQATT, CDR2 SNEGSKA (reference sequence). This CDR3 is 15 amino acids long. The V end lost 0 bases, the J end lost 6 bases, and 16 bases lay between the germline ends.

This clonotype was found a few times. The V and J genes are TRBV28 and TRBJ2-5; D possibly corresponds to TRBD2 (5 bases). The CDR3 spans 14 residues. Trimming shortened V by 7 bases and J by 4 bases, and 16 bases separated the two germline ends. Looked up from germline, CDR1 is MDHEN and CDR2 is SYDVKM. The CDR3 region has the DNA TGTGCCAGCACCCACCGGGGTACGCGAGAGACCCAGTACTTC. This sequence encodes CASTHRGTRETQYF.

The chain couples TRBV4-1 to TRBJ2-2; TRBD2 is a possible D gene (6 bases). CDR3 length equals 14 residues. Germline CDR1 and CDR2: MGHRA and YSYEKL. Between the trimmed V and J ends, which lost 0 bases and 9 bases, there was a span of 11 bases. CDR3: CASSQDGGARELFF. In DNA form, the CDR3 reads TGCGCCAGCAGCCAAGACGGAGGGGCCCGGGAGCTGTTTTTT.